The 10 T cell receptor beta chains given below trace back to one sample, sequenced in a study of blood T cell repertoires in COVID-19. Using immunoSEQ multiplex PCR, the repertoire was profiled, and TCRdb retains in-frame clones only, with some absent. The sample comprises over 150,000 clones, around four fifths of which are singletons, and approximately 7.3% rests with the top ten. The sample comprised PBMCs or T cells enriched from blood (not recorded which). These TCRs come from a man aged 50 to 59 who had recovered from COVID-19.

The rearrangement joins TRBV10-3 to TRBJ1-1, with 9 bases identical to TRBD1. Germline-derived CDR1 and CDR2 are ENHRY and SYGVKD. The CDR3 is 15 amino acids. V lost 3 bases, J lost 5 bases, and 7 bases stayed unmatched. The DNA for the CDR3 is TGTGCCATCAGTGAAACAGGGGGCGCTTATACTGAAGCTTTCTTT. This codes for CAISETGGAYTEAFF.

Regarding this clone: The sample holds other DNA sequences that translate to the same CDR3. This sequence joins TRBV6-2 or TRBV6-3 and TRBJ1-5; D may be TRBD1 (6 bases). The CDR3 covers 13 residues. Germline CDR1 is MNHEY and CDR2 is SVGEGT. The germline V and J ends were trimmed by 3 bases and 6 bases, with 9 bases remaining between them. CDR3 nucleotide sequence: TGTGCCAGCAGTTATGGGGGCACTCAGCCCCAGCATTTT. The encoded protein is CASSYGGTQPQHF.

CDR3 residues: CASSPVLAGNEQFF. The CDR3 bases are TGTGCCAGCTCACCAGTGCTAGCGGGCAATGAGCAGTTCTTC. The chain employs TRBV18 and TRBJ2-1; 8 positions match TRBD2. This CDR3 comprises 14 residues. Trimming removed 2 bases from V and 6 bases from J; junction bases left unmatched: 3. CDR1 KGHSH and CDR2 LQKENI come from the germline V gene.

As regards this clone: The identical CDR3 is also encoded by other nucleotide sequences in the sample. This chain uses TRBV19 with TRBJ2-1; TRBD2 aligns across 11 bases. The CDR3 has 14 amino acids. Trimming removed 3 bases from V and 7 bases from J; junction bases left unmatched: 2. Germline V CDR1 and CDR2: LNHDA, SQIVND (reference sequence). This CDR3 reads CASSMTSGVNEQFF. The CDR3 bases are TGTGCCAGTAGTATGACTAGCGGGGTTAATGAGCAGTTCTTC.

The J gene is TRBJ1-2, the V gene TRBV14; perhaps TRBD1 as D (5 bases). The CDR3 runs to 14 residues. V gave up 1 base and J gave up 5 bases, with 11 bases separating them. From germline, CDR1 is SGHDN and CDR2 FVKESK. The CDR3 sequence is CASSQAQQGYGYTF. The DNA of the CDR3 is TGTGCCAGCAGCCAAGCCCAGCAGGGTTATGGCTACACCTTC.

This clone was seen more than once but under ten times. The chain carries TRBV7-8 and TRBJ1-1; TRBD1 is a possible D gene (5 bases). This CDR3 is 15 amino acids long. V was shortened by 2 bases and J by 0 bases, with 10 bases between the two germline ends. Germline V gene data show CDR1 as SGHVS and CDR2 as FQNEAQ. The CDR3 DNA sequence: TGTGCCAGCAGCTTAATAACGACAGTGAACACTGAAGCTTTCTTT. As protein: CASSLITTVNTEAFF. The full variable domain, in which reference TRBV7-8 and TRBJ1-1 provide the parts outside the CDR3, is GAGVSQSPRYKVAKRGQDVALRCDPISGHVSLFWYQQALGQGPEFLTYFQNEAQLDKSGLPSDRFFAERPEGSVSTLKIQRTQQEDSAVYLCASSLITTVNTEAFFGQGTRLTVV.

This rearrangement joins TRBV10-3 to TRBJ1-1; 7 bases map to TRBD1. With V trimmed by 3 bases and J by 6 bases, 10 bases remained unmatched. Germline V lookup: CDR1 ENHRY, CDR2 SYGVKD. CDR3 length: 15 residues. The CDR3, as DNA: TGTGCCATCAGTGACTCGACAGGGCTTTTGGCTGAAGCTTTCTTT. Encoded protein: CAISDSTGLLAEAFF.

This chain connects TRBV11-2 to TRBJ2-2; TRBD1 might be the D (6 bases). The germline V gene has CDR1 SGHAT and CDR2 FQNNGV. The V gene lost 4 bases and the J gene lost 1 base, with 7 bases spanning the gap. This CDR3 is 14 amino acids long. The CDR3 reads CASSWDKNTGELFF. Written as DNA, the CDR3 is TGTGCCAGCAGCTGGGACAAGAACACCGGGGAGCTGTTTTTT.

The rearrangement joins TRBV15 to TRBJ2-2; D gene uncertain. Germline values: CDR1 LNHNV, CDR2 YYDKDF (reference sequence). The CDR3 consists of 15 residues. The V end lost 0 bases, the J end lost 0 bases, and 5 bases lay between the germline ends. CDR3 sequence reads: CATSRDVANTGELFF. CDR3 sequence (DNA): TGTGCCACCAGCAGAGATGTCGCGAACACCGGGGAGCTGTTTTTT.

The rearrangement uses TRBV6-5 and TRBJ2-1, with unresolved D. Trimming left V 7 bases short and J 5 bases short, with 15 bases between. The CDR3 has 14 amino acids. Germline assignment: CDR1 MNHEY and CDR2 SVGAGI. CDR3 region: CASTPGDPNNEQFF. The CDR3 DNA reads TGTGCCAGCACGCCGGGTGACCCAAACAATGAGCAGTTCTTC.